This TCR beta chain was sequenced for a study of T cell responses to AZD1222 COVID-19 vaccine. The data were produced by immunoSEQ multiplex PCR, yet TCRdb's version contains in-frame clones alone and is incomplete. The sample holds over 150,000 clones; about 94% are singletons and the top ten take roughly 0.99%. The germline V gene encodes CDR1 LNHDA and CDR2 SQIVND (reference sequence). The CDR3 loop spans 14 amino acids. The ends lost 6 bases at V and 1 base at J; junction bases unmatched: 3. The receptor was derived from an adult who received the AZD1222 COVID-19 vaccine. Sequenced here: peripheral blood, sampled 28 days after the second AZD1222 dose. The chain carries TRBV19 and TRBJ1-1; 9 bases are a match to TRBD1. The CDR3 region has the DNA TGTGCCAGTAGGCCGACAGGGGGGAACACTGAAGCTTTCTTT. Its translation is CASRPTGGNTEAFF. The full variable domain, in which reference TRBV19 and TRBJ1-1 provide the parts outside the CDR3, is DGGITQSPKYLFRKEGQNVTLSCEQNLNHDAMYWYRQDPGQGLRLIYYSQIVNDFQKGDIAEGYSVSREKKESFPLTVTSAQKNPTAFYLCASRPTGGNTEAFFGQGTRLTVV.